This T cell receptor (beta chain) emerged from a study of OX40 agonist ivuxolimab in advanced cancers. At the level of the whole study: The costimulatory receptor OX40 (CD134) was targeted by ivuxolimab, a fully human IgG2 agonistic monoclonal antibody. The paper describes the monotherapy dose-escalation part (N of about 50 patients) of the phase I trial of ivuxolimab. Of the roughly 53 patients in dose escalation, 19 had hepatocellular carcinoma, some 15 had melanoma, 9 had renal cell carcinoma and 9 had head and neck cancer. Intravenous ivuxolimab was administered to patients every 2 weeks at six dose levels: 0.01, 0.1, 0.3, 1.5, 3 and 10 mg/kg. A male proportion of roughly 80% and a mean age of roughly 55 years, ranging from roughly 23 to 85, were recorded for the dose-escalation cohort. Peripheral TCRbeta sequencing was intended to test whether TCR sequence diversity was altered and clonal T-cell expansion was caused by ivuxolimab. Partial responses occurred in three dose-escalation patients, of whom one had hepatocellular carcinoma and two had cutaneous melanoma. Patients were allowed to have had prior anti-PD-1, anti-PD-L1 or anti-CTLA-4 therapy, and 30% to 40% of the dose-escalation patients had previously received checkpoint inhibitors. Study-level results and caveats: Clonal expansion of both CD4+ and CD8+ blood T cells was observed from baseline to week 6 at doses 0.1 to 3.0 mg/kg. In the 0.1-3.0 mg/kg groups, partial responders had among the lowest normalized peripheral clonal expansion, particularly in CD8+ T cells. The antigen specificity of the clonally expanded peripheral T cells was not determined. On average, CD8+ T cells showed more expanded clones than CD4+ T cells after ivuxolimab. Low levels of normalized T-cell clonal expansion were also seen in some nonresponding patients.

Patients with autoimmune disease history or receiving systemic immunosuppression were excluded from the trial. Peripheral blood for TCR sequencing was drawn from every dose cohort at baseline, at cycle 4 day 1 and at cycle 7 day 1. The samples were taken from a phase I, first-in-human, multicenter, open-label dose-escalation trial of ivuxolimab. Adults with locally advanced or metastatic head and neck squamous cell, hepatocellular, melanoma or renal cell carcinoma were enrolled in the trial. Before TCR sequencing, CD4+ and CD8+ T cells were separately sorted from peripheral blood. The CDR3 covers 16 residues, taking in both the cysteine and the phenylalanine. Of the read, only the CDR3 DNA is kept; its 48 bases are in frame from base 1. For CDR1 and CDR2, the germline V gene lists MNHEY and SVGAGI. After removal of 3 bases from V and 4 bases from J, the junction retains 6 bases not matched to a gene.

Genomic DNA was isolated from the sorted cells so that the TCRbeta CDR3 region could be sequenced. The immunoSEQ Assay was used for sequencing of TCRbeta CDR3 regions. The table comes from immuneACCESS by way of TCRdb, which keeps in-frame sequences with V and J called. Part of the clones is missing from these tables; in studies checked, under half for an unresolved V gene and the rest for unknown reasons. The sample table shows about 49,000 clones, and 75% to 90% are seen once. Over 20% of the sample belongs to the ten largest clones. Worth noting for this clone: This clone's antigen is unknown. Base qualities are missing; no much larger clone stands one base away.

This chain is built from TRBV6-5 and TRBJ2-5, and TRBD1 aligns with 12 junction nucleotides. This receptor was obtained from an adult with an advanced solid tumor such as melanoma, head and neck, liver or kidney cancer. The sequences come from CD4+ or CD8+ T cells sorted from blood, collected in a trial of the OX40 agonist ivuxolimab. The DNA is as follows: TGTGCCAGCAGTTATCGGGACAGGGGGCGGCGAGAGACCCAGTACTTC. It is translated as CASSYRDRGRRETQYF.